This T cell receptor beta chain came from a study of human T cells and chemical hapten exposure. Study summary: Sensitizing treatment utilized 2% DPC over an approximately 2 cm by approximately 2 cm portion of upper inner arm skin.

The study's findings and limits: Sensitizing to DPC left TCRs with a frequency above 1 in 1000 unaltered.

TCRdb itself ran the RACE reads through MiXCR, one entry per CDR3 protein. The table has some 83,000 distinct CDR3 sequences, about 11% seen once. V was pared by 5 bases and J by 5 bases, with 5 bases of the junction left unmatched. This CDR3 contains 14 residues. The time point denotes: patch test 1, 2 weeks after DPC sensitization. Treatment given: therapeutic diphenylcyclopropenone sensitization with weekly scalp DPC. Total RNA was extracted from unfractionated whole blood. This clonotype was detected many times. The target antigen is unknown. The sequencing used whole blood, collected in connection with sensitization to the hapten diphenylcyclopropenone (DPC). This sequence joins TRBV12-3 or TRBV12-4 and TRBJ2-1, with TRBD2 matching 8 bases. The origin of this receptor is a woman between 50 and 59 years old with alopecia areata. Some clones in this sample may be carry-over from other donors' samples. For the CDR3, the DNA is TGTGCCAGCAGTCGGCGGGGGGTCGACAATGAGCAGTTCTTC. Its translation: CASSRRGVDNEQFF.